The clone carrying this T cell receptor (beta chain) came up a few times. Its antigen is undetermined. The sample is drawn from a study of T cells after yellow fever vaccination. Whole-study findings and limits: Clonotypes shared by both compartments, CD4 and CD8, made up a small share. Abundant clonotypes (contaminants from the bulk population) could be present in FACS-sorted repertoires.

One entry per CDR3 protein results from TCRdb running MiXCR on the 5' RACE reads. This sample has 100,000 to 150,000 distinct CDR3 sequences, with 8.9% found just once. The CDR3 covers 12 residues. V lost 6 bases to trimming and J lost 5 bases, with 10 bases between them. Germline CDR1 reads MGHRA; CDR2 reads YSYEKL. Sample: CD8+ T cells sorted from PBMCs, taken on the day of the yellow fever booster vaccination. The V and J genes are TRBV4-1 and TRBJ1-1; D is perhaps TRBD1 (6 bases). This sequence originates from a man in his late teens or twenties who received the YFV17D yellow fever vaccine. The CDR3 spells CASRGAGTEAFF. The CDR3 region has the DNA TGCGCCAGCAGGGGGGCAGGGACTGAAGCTTTCTTT.